A single sample is the source of the 5 T cell receptor beta chains below, sequenced in a study of T cells in Graves' hyperthyroidism and ophthalmopathy. RNA transcripts yielded amplified TCR beta CDR3 regions. Researchers ran a first-round RT-PCR on the TCR CDR3 using the HTBI primer set. TCRdb called the multiplex PCR reads again in MiXCR, with one record for every CDR3 protein. The data hold 450,000 to 550,000 distinct CDR3 sequences, with around 22% observed a single time. Sequenced input: blood. These receptors were taken from a woman aged 25 to 39 with Graves' ophthalmopathy.

This clonotype was seen at least ten times. The chain combines TRBV27 with TRBJ1-1, with no clear D. The V and J ends lost 5 bases and 2 bases respectively, with 15 bases between them. The CDR3 length is 15 residues. The germline V gene has CDR1 MNHEY and CDR2 SMNVEV (reference sequence). CDR3 DNA sequence: TGTGCCAGCAGTCCCACAAACACAGCTAACACTGAAGCTTTCTTT. The encoded protein is CASSPTNTANTEAFF.

This rearrangement joins TRBV5-4 to TRBJ1-1; D unclear. V was clipped by 4 bases and J by 4 bases, with 11 bases between them. CDR1 SGHNT and CDR2 YYREEE come from the germline V gene (reference sequence). The CDR3 loop spans 13 amino acids. In nucleotides, the CDR3 is TGTGCCAGCAGCCCGGACTTGGTCACTGAAGCTTTCTTT. Its translation is CASSPDLVTEAFF.

This clonotype has ten or more counts. The CDR3 coding sequence is TGTGCCACCCGACGACAGGGGACAACCTACGAGCAGTACTTC. Encoded protein: CATRRQGTTYEQYF. This chain uses TRBV6-5 with TRBJ2-7, with TRBD1 identical over 8 bases. From germline, CDR1 is MNHEY and CDR2 SVGAGI. The CDR3 length is 14 residues. V lost 10 bases, J lost 2 bases, and 10 bases stayed unmatched.

This clonotype was seen more than once but under ten times. A much larger clone differs from this one at a single base, so this may be a read error. This chain joins TRBV27 and TRBJ1-5; D is uncertain. The CDR3 covers 14 residues. Germline lookup yields CDR1 MNHEY and CDR2 SMNVEV (reference sequence). DNA for the CDR3: TGTGCCAGCAGGTTATGGGCTAGCAATCAGCCCCAGCATTTT. It is translated as CASRLWASNQPQHF.

This clonotype was observed many times. The chain has TRBV4-2 and TRBJ2-7; no definite D call. This CDR3 region has 14 residues. Germline V gene data show CDR1 as LGHNA and CDR2 as YNFKEQ. V lost 0 bases and J lost 1, with 7 bases in between. The CDR3 region has the DNA TGTGCCAGCAGCCAAGAACTGGTTTCCTACGAGCAGTACTTC. Amino acid sequence: CASSQELVSYEQYF.